This T cell receptor beta chain was sequenced for a study of blood T cell repertoires in COVID-19. On the study more broadly: Resolution of symptoms, clearance, or two negative PCRs was present in recovered Cohort 3 donors.

This table comes from immunoSEQ multiplex PCR, and its TCRdb copy is limited to in-frame clones, with some not included. This sample has under 150,000 clones, with roughly 84% found just once. Trimming removed 5 bases from V and 2 bases from J; junction bases left unmatched: 5. CDR1 is KGHDR and CDR2 is SFDVKD in the germline V gene. This CDR3 is built from 17 residues. Participant reports of clinical history set cohort assignment. This TCR came from a man aged 50 or older in a cohort exposed to, infected with or recovered from COVID-19 (not recorded which). The J gene is TRBJ2-6, the V gene TRBV24-1; TRBD1 matches at 10 bases. The sample was PBMCs or T cells enriched from blood (not recorded which). CDR3 loop: CATSAGQGWPGANVLTF. CDR3 coding DNA: TGTGCCACCAGTGCGGGACAGGGGTGGCCTGGGGCCAACGTCCTGACTTTC.